Listed here are 22 T cell receptor beta chains from one sample, sequenced in a study of monozygotic twins with cystic fibrosis. Sequenced by immunoSEQ multiplex PCR; TCRdb stores in-frame clones only, minus some. Of 30,000 to 40,000 clones in the sample, approximately 72% are singletons; the top ten hold approximately 0.8%. Specimen: blood. The receptors shown here come from a girl under 18 with cystic fibrosis.

The CDR3 DNA reads TGTGCCAGCAGCCGGACAGGGGAGATCGGCTACACCTTC. Translation: CASSRTGEIGYTF. The chain has TRBV16 and TRBJ1-2; 9 positions agree with TRBD1. Trimming took 4 bases from V and 8 from J; bases not matched to a gene: 5. Germline V lookup: CDR1 KGHSY, CDR2 FQNENV. This CDR3 comprises 13 residues.

The chain carries TRBV5-4 and TRBJ2-5; 8 nucleotides line up with TRBD2. The V gene end was trimmed by 0 bases and the J gene end by 6 bases; junction bases not matched to a gene: 7. Germline CDR1 SGHNT, CDR2 YYREEE (reference sequence). This CDR3 contains 15 residues. CDR3 bases: TGTGCCAGCAGCTTGGATAGGACTAGCTTGAAGACCCAGTACTTC. Translation gives CASSLDRTSLKTQYF.

This clone was seen more than once but under ten times. The chain uses TRBV29-1 and TRBJ2-7; D is unclear. CDR1 SQVTM and CDR2 ANQGSEA come from the germline V gene. This CDR3 is built from 13 residues. V gave up 1 base and J gave up 2 bases, with 9 bases separating them. CDR3 residues: CSVEVDGPYEQYF. In DNA form, the CDR3 reads TGCAGCGTTGAAGTGGACGGACCCTACGAGCAGTACTTC.

This rearrangement joins TRBV20-1 to TRBJ2-3, with D hard to call. This CDR3 spans 11 amino acids. Looked up from germline, CDR1 is DFQATT and CDR2 is SNEGSKA (reference sequence). V gave up 6 bases and J gave up 4 bases, with 8 bases separating them. CDR3 coding DNA: TGCAGTGCGAGGAGTCCAGATACGCAGTATTTT. Translation: CSARSPDTQYF.

V usage is TRBV9 and J usage is TRBJ2-1; 8 nucleotides line up with TRBD2. The V gene's germline CDR1 is SGDLS and CDR2 YYNGEE. V dropped 3 bases and J dropped 0; count of bases not matched to a gene: 5. This CDR3 has 16 amino acids. The CDR3 DNA reads as TGTGCCAGCAGCGCCTTAGCGGGGAGCTCCTACAATGAGCAGTTCTTC. Protein sequence: CASSALAGSSYNEQFF.

The table lists this clone with a few counts. J is TRBJ2-2 and V is TRBV4-2; D gene ambiguous. The germline V gene has CDR1 LGHNA and CDR2 YNFKEQ. The CDR3 is 13 amino acids. V was shortened by 4 bases and J by 0 bases, with 3 bases between the two germline ends. The CDR3 is CASSPPNTGELFF. The CDR3, as DNA: TGTGCCAGCAGCCCACCGAACACCGGGGAGCTGTTTTTT.

This rearrangement joins TRBV7-2 to TRBJ2-7, with a weak D call TRBD1 (5 bases). From germline, CDR1 is SGHTA and CDR2 FQGNSA. Trimming left V 4 bases short and J 7 bases short, with 17 bases between. This CDR3 is 14 amino acids long. CDR3 in DNA: TGTGCCAGCAGCTCGACAGCCTTCCTGGGGGAGCAGTACTTC. This codes for CASSSTAFLGEQYF.

The J gene is TRBJ1-2, the V gene TRBV9; weak D call: TRBD1 (6 bases). CDR3 size: 15 residues. The germline V gene encodes CDR1 SGDLS and CDR2 YYNGEE. V dropped 6 bases and J dropped 4 bases, with 19 bases sitting between them. The CDR3 is CASTKEGDVAYGYTF. The CDR3 region has the DNA TGTGCCAGCACCAAGGAGGGGGATGTTGCCTATGGCTACACCTTC.

This sequence joins TRBV27 and TRBJ1-2, with unresolved D. The germline V gene has CDR1 MNHEY and CDR2 SMNVEV (reference sequence). The CDR3 has 13 amino acids. V was shortened by 0 bases and J by 7 bases, with 9 bases between the two germline ends. The CDR3 sequence is CASSLSRETGYTF. As DNA, the CDR3 is TGTGCCAGCAGTTTATCAAGGGAGACTGGCTACACCTTC.

This clone came up once. V gene TRBV15 combines with J gene TRBJ2-3; maybe TRBD2 (6 bases). V dropped 0 bases and J dropped 0 bases, with 16 bases sitting between them. Germline V gene data show CDR1 as LNHNV and CDR2 as YYDKDF (reference sequence). The CDR3 consists of 18 residues. CDR3 loop: CATSRDLGLGRSTDTQYF. CDR3 DNA sequence: TGTGCCACCAGCAGAGATCTGGGACTGGGACGCAGCACAGATACGCAGTATTTT.

This clone has just a few counts. The V and J genes are TRBV6-6 and TRBJ1-5; 7 bases line up with TRBD1. The germline gives CDR1 MNHNY, CDR2 SVGAGI (reference sequence). Trimming removed 6 bases from V and 4 bases from J; junction bases left unmatched: 12. This CDR3 is built from 16 residues. CDR3 nucleotides: TGTGCCAGCAGCTGGTACAGGGGTGGCTCGAATCAGCCCCAGCATTTT. It specifies CASSWYRGGSNQPQHF.

V usage is TRBV7-9 and J usage is TRBJ2-2, with a weak D call TRBD2 (5 bases). The CDR3 runs to 15 residues. V lost 1 base and J lost 3, with 9 bases in between. Per the germline V gene, CDR1 is SEHNR and CDR2 is FQNEAQ (reference sequence). The CDR3 nucleotides read TGTGCCAGCAGCTTAGGAGGACTTTACACCGGGGAGCTGTTTTTT. Encoded protein: CASSLGGLYTGELFF.

The chain has TRBV7-2 and TRBJ2-3; 8 nucleotides agree with TRBD1. Germline values: CDR1 SGHTA, CDR2 FQGNSA. V lost 3 bases to trimming and J lost 14 bases; unmatched junction nucleotides: 10. The CDR3 spans 13 residues. The CDR3 protein is CASSFTGQGAWYF. CDR3 bases: TGTGCCAGCAGCTTCACAGGACAGGGTGCATGGTATTTT. The complete variable domain, with remaining parts taken from reference TRBV7-2 and TRBJ2-3, reads GAGVSQSPSNKVTEKGKDVELRCDPISGHTALYWYRQSLGQGLEFLIYFQGNSAPDKSGLPSDRFSAERTGGSVSTLTIQRTQQEDSAVYLCASSFTGQGAWYFGPGTRLTVL.

This clone was counted between two and nine times. V gene TRBV5-6 combines with J gene TRBJ1-2, with TRBD1 matching 8 bases. Germline assignment: CDR1 SGHDT and CDR2 YYEEEE. V lost 2 bases and J lost 5; bases outside the gene matches: 2. The CDR3 covers 13 residues. The CDR3 region is CASSFTGGYGYTF. The CDR3, as DNA: TGTGCCAGCAGCTTCACAGGGGGGTATGGCTACACCTTC.

This chain links TRBV30 with TRBJ2-3; D gene ambiguous. V was trimmed by 3 bases and J by 2 bases, leaving 6 bases between them. Germline assignment: CDR1 GTSNPN and CDR2 SVGIG (reference sequence). This CDR3 has 12 amino acids. CDR3 sequence: CAWRFLTDTQYF. The CDR3 coding sequence is TGTGCCTGGAGGTTCCTCACAGATACGCAGTATTTT. Together with reference TRBV30 and TRBJ2-3, the CDR3 gives the full variable domain: SQTIHQWPATLVQPVGSPLSLECTVEGTSNPNLYWYRQAAGRGLQLLFYSVGIGQISSEVPQNLSASRPQDRQFILSSKKLLLSDSGFYLCAWRFLTDTQYFGPGTRLTVL.

The chain uses TRBV5-1 and TRBJ1-1; 8 bases match TRBD1. Germline CDR1 SGHRS, CDR2 YFSETQ. The CDR3 sequence is 14 residues long. Trimming removed 7 bases from V and 5 bases from J; junction bases left unmatched: 10. CDR3 protein: CASSDRGTITEAFF. CDR3 nucleotide sequence: TGCGCCAGCTCTGACAGGGGTACTATAACTGAAGCTTTCTTT.

The J gene is TRBJ2-1, the V gene TRBV13; no reliable D call. This CDR3 is 15 amino acids long. Germline V gene lookup returns CDR1 PRHDT and CDR2 FYEKMQ (reference sequence). The germline V and J ends were trimmed by 4 bases and 2 bases, with 12 bases remaining between them. CDR3 in amino acids: CASSSESWTYNEQFF. For the CDR3, the DNA is TGTGCCAGCAGCTCAGAGTCGTGGACCTACAATGAGCAGTTCTTC.

V is TRBV2 and J is TRBJ1-5, with 7 nucleotides matching TRBD1. There are 17 residues in the CDR3. The ends lost 3 bases at V and 2 bases at J; junction bases unmatched: 10. Germline values: CDR1 SNHLY, CDR2 FYNNEI. CDR3 sequence (DNA): TGTGCCAGCAGTGAGACCCTCCCCGACAGGGGCAATCAGCCCCAGCATTTT. Residues: CASSETLPDRGNQPQHF. The variable domain in full, completed from reference TRBV2 and TRBJ1-5, reads EPEVTQTPSHQVTQMGQEVILRCVPISNHLYFYWYRQILGQKVEFLVSFYNNEISEKSEIFDDQFSVERPDGSNFTLKIRSTKLEDSAMYFCASSETLPDRGNQPQHFGDGTRLSIL.

The rearrangement links TRBV2 to TRBJ2-7, with 7 bases identical to TRBD2. The CDR3 loop spans 15 amino acids. With V trimmed by 4 bases and J by 2 bases, 8 bases remained unmatched. Germline V gene sequence: CDR1 SNHLY, CDR2 FYNNEI. This chain's CDR3 is CASSGSVGLTYEQYV. The CDR3 DNA sequence: TGTGCCAGCAGTGGTTCTGTGGGACTAACCTACGAGCAGTACGTC.

Only one count was recorded for this clone. The V call is TRBV2, the J call TRBJ2-1, with 8 positions matching TRBD1. CDR3 length: 13 residues. Germline V gives CDR1 SNHLY, CDR2 FYNNEI. V lost 1 base to trimming and J lost 7 bases; unmatched junction nucleotides: 0. CDR3 protein: CASSEDRGNEQFF. The CDR3, as DNA: TGTGCCAGCAGTGAAGACAGGGGGAATGAGCAGTTCTTC.

This clone was picked up a small number of times. The rearrangement links TRBV19 to TRBJ2-2; no clear D. The CDR3 length is 11 residues. Deletions cut 6 bases from V and 5 bases from J, with 4 bases between. Germline CDR1 LNHDA, CDR2 SQIVND (reference sequence). Here the CDR3 reads CASSRTGELFF. The CDR3 DNA follows: TGTGCCAGTAGCCGGACCGGGGAGCTGTTTTTT.

The chain links TRBV6-1 to TRBJ2-7; possible D gene TRBD1, 6 bases. CDR1 is MNHNS and CDR2 is SASEGT in the germline V gene. The ends were cut back, 5 bases at V and 4 bases at J, with 9 bases in the middle. This CDR3 is built from 12 residues. CDR3 region: CASSTQGYEQYF. CDR3 sequence (DNA): TGTGCCAGCAGTACACAGGGTTACGAGCAGTACTTC.